This T cell receptor beta chain was identified during a study of T cells of healthy individuals. One entry per CDR3 protein, called by TCRdb with MiXCR from the 5' RACE reads. This sample has roughly 76,000 distinct CDR3 sequences, with approximately 4.7% found just once. The CDR3 contains 12 residues. V dropped 4 bases and J dropped 8 bases, with 9 bases sitting between them. Germline V CDR1 and CDR2: KGHSH, LQKENI. The TCR sequence derives from a female donor in good health. V is TRBV18 and J is TRBJ1-3; D gene uncertain. The CDR3 DNA reads as TGTGCCAGCTCACGCAACGGGGACACCATATATTTT. Its translation is CASSRNGDTIYF.